This T cell receptor beta chain was documented in a study of human T cells and chemical hapten exposure. In this sample, this clonotype turned up many times. Stated time point: pre-sensitization, week 0. Treatment denoted: therapeutic diphenylcyclopropenone sensitization with weekly scalp DPC. TCRdb re-called the RACE reads with MiXCR, one entry per CDR3 protein. This sample yields roughly 81,000 distinct CDR3 sequences, of which 8.5% are seen a single time; 2.6% belongs to the top ten. This CDR3 comprises 15 residues. Germline V gene data show CDR1 as MNHEY and CDR2 as SVGEGT. The ends lost 7 bases at V and 9 bases at J; junction bases unmatched: 9.

This clonotype was sampled from a man aged 40-50 years with alopecia areata. Some clones in this sample may be carry-over from other donors' samples. The specimen was whole blood, collected in connection with sensitization to the hapten diphenylcyclopropenone (DPC). The chain uses TRBV6-2 or TRBV6-3 and TRBJ2-1, with 13 bases fitting TRBD2. The CDR3 reads CASTPGTSGTSEQFF. CDR3 sequence (DNA): TGTGCCAGCACCCCCGGGACTAGCGGGACGAGTGAGCAGTTCTTC.